This TCR beta chain was obtained from a study of cytomegalovirus exposure and HLA in healthy donors (dated by TCRdb to 2015 to 2018). In terms of the full investigation: An earlier analysis of some 620 of the donors reported 276 Gb of sequence data and 117 million unique TCR beta sequences obtained from some 170 million T cells. An early release covering roughly 640 HLA-typed donors comprised approximately 290 gigabases of sequencing data and approximately 85 million unique TCR sequences. The genetic ancestry cluster associated with self-reported Caucasian donors included 81% of the 398 genotyped donors. The aim of the study was to test whether cataloging public T cell receptors could identify signatures of past pathogen exposure. The study used immunosequencing to profile the T cell repertoires of several hundred subjects and linked those repertoires to cytomegalovirus serostatus. A separate validation cohort of over a hundred different subjects was used in addition to the approximately 700-subject first cohort. To predict cytomegalovirus infection status, the study combined high-throughput TCR immunosequencing, statistical association of individual TCRs with disease status, and machine learning. A later analysis re-analyzed previously published TCR beta repertoires from approximately 700 donors and added high-resolution HLA genotyping to study TCR occurrence patterns. Rather than using new phenotypic data, the later analysis identified candidate immune exposures from TCR beta sequences and from how often those sequences occurred across donors. An earlier analysis of nearly 600 of the donors applied high-throughput TCR beta sequencing to assess whether each TCR beta V gene segment acted as functional or pseudogenic. Donor age, sex, ethnicity and CMV serostatus were compiled alongside the repertoire data. A later genetic analysis used genome-wide SNP genotypes for about 60% of the roughly 700 donors, treating that subset as a discovery cohort. Every repertoire in the discovery cohort had been generated on one and the same sequencing platform. Both class I and class II loci were covered by HLA typing, at four-digit resolution. The number of donors typed differed by locus, with about 629-630 for A, B, C, DRB1 and DQB1, about 500 for DQA1, 600 to 610 for DPA1, and 450 to 480 for DPB1. Several DR-DQ haplotypes were handled as single units for association and clustering, since linkage in the cohort was strong. Among 398 genotyped donors of the cohort, an average of approximately 240,000 unique TCR beta nucleotide sequences was sequenced per donor, of which roughly 18% were non-productive.

The paper's findings and limits, for the study overall: Because the 87-base-pair reads could not distinguish some IMGT-functional V segments, including TRBV6-2 and TRBV6-3, those segments were excluded. The study gave a list of 150 to 200 TCR beta chains associated with cytomegalovirus. The classifier was reported to diagnose cytomegalovirus status with high specificity and sensitivity in both the original cohort and the validation cohort. CMV serostatus was the only immune exposure information available for the cohort. In a later analysis, the rate of TCR association differed among HLA loci, with DRB1 alleles having the most associated TCRs and HLA-C alleles having the fewest. A further reported finding was that TCR beta sequences accurately predicted the HLA-A and HLA-B alleles for most subjects in the first cohort. A group of highly shared sequence variants was considered likely to be a technical artifact of the sequencing pipeline. Compared with equally common non-associated chains, HLA-associated TCR beta chains in a later analysis were more clonally expanded and had lower generation probabilities. Sequencing depth was assumed to be roughly uniform across donors in the presence/absence analyses, though that assumption may not hold. Compared with the approximately 600-donor mean, donors in an Asian-associated ancestry cluster had fewer N-insertions in productive TCRs, according to a later genetic analysis. A later genetic analysis associated a missense DCLRE1C variant with V-gene and J-gene trimming of TCR beta chains, and an independent cohort replicated the association. Because some donors lacked HLA typing at each locus, the association tests relied only on the typed subset. Seventeen rarely observed V segments, including chromosome 9 orphons, were excluded from the earlier analysis of about 610 of the donors because counts were too low. According to a later analysis, most CMV-associated TCR beta chains appeared to be HLA-restricted, and the HLA associations seemed to be driven largely by CMV exposure. The authors suggested that the approach could potentially be extended to other disease states and immunological phenotypes. Only TCR beta chains were sequenced in this cohort, and the absence of alpha or paired-chain data limited detectable features. When HLA alleles, especially DR and DQ, strongly co-occurred, TCR associations were difficult to assign to individual alleles. In a later analysis, several top co-occurrence clusters were reported to appear linked to parvovirus B19, influenza, CMV and Epstein-Barr virus. Correlated functional status among segregating V segments might reflect linkage disequilibrium, but an unknown experimental factor could not be ruled out. Across donors, most TCR sequences were observed very rarely, whereas some public TCRs were present in many individuals. In vitro tests confirmed that a few of the cytomegalovirus-associated TCR beta chains recognize cytomegalovirus antigens. An earlier analysis of around 540 of the donors showed that most TCR beta V segments appeared in productive rearrangements either about 87% or about 30% of the time, which broadly matched IMGT annotations. Specific HLA alleles were associated with 15,000 to 20,000 TCR beta sequences at a false discovery rate of 0.05 in a later analysis.

The cohort comprised 666 healthy bone marrow donors. Cohort members were all nominally healthy when sampled, although unrecorded immune exposures were likely present. The donor tested CMV seropositive and was one of the 289 seropositive cohort members. A peripheral blood sample was collected from each donor, and TCR beta sequencing was performed on peripheral blood mononuclear cells. The Qiagen DNeasy Blood Extraction Kit was used to extract genomic DNA from the blood cell samples. The germline V gene supplies CDR1 SGDLS and CDR2 YYNGEE. V ends up 4 bases short and J 5 bases short, with an unmatched junction base count of 7. The CDR3 holds 15 amino acids from the cysteine to the phenylalanine. CDR3 DNA only is kept here, 45 bases in frame from base 1. The library was produced with the immunoSEQ multiplex PCR assay. A mixture of 60 forward primers for TCR Vbeta segments and 13 reverse primers for TCR Jbeta segments was used in the multiplex PCR. The CDR3 region of rearranged TCR beta genes was amplified from genomic DNA with a multiplex PCR assay. The Illumina HiSeq System was used to sequence the amplified TCR beta libraries as 87-base-pair reads. The study's own analysis went as follows. In a later analysis, tens of millions of unique TCR beta chains were counted across the roughly 610 repertoires, and roughly 11 million of these chains were shared by at least two donors. Raw reads were error-corrected and collapsed into unique sequences by a nearest-neighbor algorithm in which closely related sequences were merged to remove PCR and sequencing errors. V, D and J gene segments were assigned by aligning CDR3 sequences to IMGT reference sequences. Each retained sequence needed at least a six-nucleotide match to both a V gene segment and a J gene segment. Rearrangements were classified as productive when the CDR3 lacked stop codons and remained in frame with V and J, and all other rearrangements were classified as non-productive. Following IMGT convention, CDR3 was defined as the stretch from the second conserved V-encoded cysteine to the conserved J-encoded phenylalanine. The earlier analysis of about 590 of the donors excluded sequences that lacked an unambiguous match to a single V gene segment. An earlier analysis of fewer than 750 of the donors called V segments functional above 56.7% productive rearrangements and segregating when the between-donor standard deviation exceeded 5%. A statistical classification framework was built to diagnose cytomegalovirus status from the catalog of TCR beta chain sequences. V and J gene assignment, in a later analysis, came from comparing TCR nucleotide sequences with IMGT/GENE-DB human TR gene sequences. In a later analysis, CDR3 sequences and most-parsimonious VDJ recombination scenarios were assigned using the TCRdist pipeline. A later analysis defined each TCR beta chain by its CDR3 amino acid sequence plus V-gene family, and excluded reads lacking a unique V-gene family. As a way to deal with suspected cross-contamination and a sequencing artifact, a later analysis dropped 592 nucleotide sequences that were highly shared and had low generation probability. A later analysis calculated a clonal expansion index for each public chain from normalized within-repertoire ranks of inferred template counts. Generation probabilities in a later analysis came from a VDJ recombination model fitted to out-of-frame rearrangements, and those results were checked against IGoR. Hypergeometric tests were used in a later analysis to score TCR-TCR, TCR-HLA and TCR-CMV co-occurrence, with a repertoire-size bias correction applied to the TCR pairs. In a later analysis, false discovery rates were estimated by permuting HLA or CMV assignments 20 times. In a later analysis, co-occurring TCRs were grouped using DBSCAN, with TCRdist sequence similarity added in when clustering inside HLA-allele-positive subsets. For co-occurrence clustering, repertoires with fewer than 30,000 or more than 120,000 public chains were excluded, along with about five repertoires with anomalous nucleotide sharing. TCRdb took over this immuneACCESS table, retaining in-frame rearrangements with V and J assigned. Such tables are incomplete; in checked studies, under half of the missing clones stem from an unresolved V gene, and the remainder is unexplained. Clone size and the V and J calls come from that table; the DNA yielded D and trimming. The sample table records around 200,000 clones; approximately 82% of these occur just once. More than 0.95% of the sample goes to the ten largest clones.

This clone was seen only a few times. Its antigen has not been determined. It has no much larger one-base neighbor in the sample; base qualities were not kept. The specimen sequenced was PBMCs. The chain couples TRBV9 to TRBJ1-3, with 9 junctional bases fitting TRBD1. This TCR was recovered from a girl aged 2 to 10 in good health and CMV-seropositive. The CDR3 has the sequence CASSHAGTGRNTIYF. The DNA reads TGTGCCAGCAGCCACGCCGGGACAGGGAGAAACACCATATATTTT.